The clone carrying this T cell receptor (beta chain) was counted ten times or more. The V gene's germline CDR1 is DFQATT and CDR2 SNEGSKA (reference sequence). The length of the CDR3 is 14 residues. V was clipped by 3 bases and J by 8 bases, with 16 bases between them. The data are from a study of T-cell reconstitution after alpha-beta-depleted transplantation in children. The library targeted TCRbeta and was prepared with unique molecular identifiers. Using its own MiXCR run on the PCR reads, TCRdb lists one record per CDR3 protein. The sample holds 210,000 or so distinct CDR3 sequences, roughly a tenth seen once.

The sample was PBMCs, taken before TCRalphabeta/CD19-depleted stem cell transplant. The rearrangement joins TRBV20-1 to TRBJ1-4; TRBD1 might be the D (5 bases). The receptor was derived from a child less than two years old with acute myeloid leukemia, due to receive a stem cell transplant. The CDR3 sequence is CSARPGPHDEKLFF. In DNA form, the CDR3 reads TGCAGTGCTAGGCCGGGACCCCATGACGAAAAACTGTTTTTT.